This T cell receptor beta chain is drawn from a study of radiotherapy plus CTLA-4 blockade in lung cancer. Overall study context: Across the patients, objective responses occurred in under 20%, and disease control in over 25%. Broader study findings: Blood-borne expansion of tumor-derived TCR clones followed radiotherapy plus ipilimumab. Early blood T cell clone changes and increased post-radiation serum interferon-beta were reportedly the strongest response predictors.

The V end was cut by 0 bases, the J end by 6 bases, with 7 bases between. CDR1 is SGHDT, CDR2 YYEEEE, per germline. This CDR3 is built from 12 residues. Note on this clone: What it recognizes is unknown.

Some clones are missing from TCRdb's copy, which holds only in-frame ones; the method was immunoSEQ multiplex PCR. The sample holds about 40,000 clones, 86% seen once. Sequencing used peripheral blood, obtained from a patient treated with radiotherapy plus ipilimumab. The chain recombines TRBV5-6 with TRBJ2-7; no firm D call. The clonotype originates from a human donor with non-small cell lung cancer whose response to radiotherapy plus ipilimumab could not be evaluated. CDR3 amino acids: CASSLGVGEQYF. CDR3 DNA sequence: TGTGCCAGCAGCTTGGGAGTTGGCGAGCAGTACTTC. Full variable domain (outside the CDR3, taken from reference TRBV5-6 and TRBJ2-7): DAGVTQSPTHLIKTRGQQVTLRCSPKSGHDTVSWYQQALGQGPQFIFQYYEEEERQRGNFPDRFSGHQFPNYSSELNVNALLLGDSALYLCASSLGVGEQYFGPGTRLTVT.